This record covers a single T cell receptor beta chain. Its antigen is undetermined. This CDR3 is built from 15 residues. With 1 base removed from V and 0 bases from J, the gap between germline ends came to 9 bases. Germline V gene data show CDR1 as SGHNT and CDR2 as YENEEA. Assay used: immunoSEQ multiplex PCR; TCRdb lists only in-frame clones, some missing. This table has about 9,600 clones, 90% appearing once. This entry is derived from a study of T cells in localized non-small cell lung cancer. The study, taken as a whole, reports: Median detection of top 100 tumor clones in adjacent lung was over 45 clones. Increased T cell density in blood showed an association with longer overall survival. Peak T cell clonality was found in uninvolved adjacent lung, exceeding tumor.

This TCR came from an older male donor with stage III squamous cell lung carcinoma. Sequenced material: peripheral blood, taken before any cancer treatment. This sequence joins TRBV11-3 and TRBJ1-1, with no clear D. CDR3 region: CASSLVLGVNTEAFF. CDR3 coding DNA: TGTGCCAGCAGCTTAGTATTGGGTGTGAACACTGAAGCTTTCTTT.